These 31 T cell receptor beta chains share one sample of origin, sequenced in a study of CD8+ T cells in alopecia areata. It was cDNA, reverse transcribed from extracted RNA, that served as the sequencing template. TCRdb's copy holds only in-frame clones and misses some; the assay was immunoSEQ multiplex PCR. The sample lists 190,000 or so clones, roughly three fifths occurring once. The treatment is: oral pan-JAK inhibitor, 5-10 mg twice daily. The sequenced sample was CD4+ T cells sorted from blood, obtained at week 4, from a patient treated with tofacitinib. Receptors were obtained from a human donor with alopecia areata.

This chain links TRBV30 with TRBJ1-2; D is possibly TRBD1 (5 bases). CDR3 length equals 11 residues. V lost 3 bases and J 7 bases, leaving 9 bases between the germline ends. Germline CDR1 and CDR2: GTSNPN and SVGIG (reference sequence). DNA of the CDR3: TGTGCCTGGAGACTGGGACCTGGCTACACCTTC. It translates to CAWRLGPGYTF.

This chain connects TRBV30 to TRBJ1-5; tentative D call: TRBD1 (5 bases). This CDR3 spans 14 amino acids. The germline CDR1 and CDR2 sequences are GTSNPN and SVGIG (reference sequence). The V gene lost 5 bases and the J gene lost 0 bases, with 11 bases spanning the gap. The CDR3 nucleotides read TGTGCCTGGGCGGGGGGAGGTAGCAATCAGCCCCAGCATTTT. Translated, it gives CAWAGGGSNQPQHF.

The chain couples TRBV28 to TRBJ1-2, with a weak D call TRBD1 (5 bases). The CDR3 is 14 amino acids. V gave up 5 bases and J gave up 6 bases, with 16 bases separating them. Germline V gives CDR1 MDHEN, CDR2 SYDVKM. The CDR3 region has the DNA TGTGCCAGCAGTCGGTCAGGGAACTTGGATGGCTACACCTTC. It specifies CASSRSGNLDGYTF.

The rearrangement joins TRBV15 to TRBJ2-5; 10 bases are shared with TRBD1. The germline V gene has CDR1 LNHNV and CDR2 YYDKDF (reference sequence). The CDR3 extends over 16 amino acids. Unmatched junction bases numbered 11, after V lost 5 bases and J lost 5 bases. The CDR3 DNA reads TGTGCCACCAGCGGCCGGGACAGGGGTTTGGACGAGACCCAGTACTTC. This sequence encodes CATSGRDRGLDETQYF.

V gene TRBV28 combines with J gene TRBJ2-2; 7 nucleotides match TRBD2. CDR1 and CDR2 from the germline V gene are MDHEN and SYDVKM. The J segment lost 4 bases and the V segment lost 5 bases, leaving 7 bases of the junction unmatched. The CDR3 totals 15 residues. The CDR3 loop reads CASSRAGRSTGELFF. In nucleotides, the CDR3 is TGTGCCAGCAGTAGAGCGGGGAGGAGCACCGGGGAGCTGTTTTTT.

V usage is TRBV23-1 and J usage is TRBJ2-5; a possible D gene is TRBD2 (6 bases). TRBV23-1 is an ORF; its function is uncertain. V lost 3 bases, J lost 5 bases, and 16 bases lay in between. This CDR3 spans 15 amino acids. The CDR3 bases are TGCGCCAGCAGTCACGCGGAGGGGATCGGTGAGACCCAGTACTTC. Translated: CASSHAEGIGETQYF.

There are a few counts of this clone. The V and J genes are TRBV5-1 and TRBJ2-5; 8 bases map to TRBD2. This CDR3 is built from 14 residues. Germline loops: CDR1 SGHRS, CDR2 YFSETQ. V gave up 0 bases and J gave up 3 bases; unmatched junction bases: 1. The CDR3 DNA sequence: TGCGCCAGCAGCTTGGAGACTAGCGAAGAGACCCAGTACTTC. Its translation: CASSLETSEETQYF.

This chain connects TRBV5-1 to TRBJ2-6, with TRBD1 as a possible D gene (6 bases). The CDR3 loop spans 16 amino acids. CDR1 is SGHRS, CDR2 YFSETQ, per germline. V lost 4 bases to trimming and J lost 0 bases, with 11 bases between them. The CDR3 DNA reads TGCGCCAGCAGCCTCGGACAGCCCTCTGGGGCCAACGTCCTGACTTTC. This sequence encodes CASSLGQPSGANVLTF.

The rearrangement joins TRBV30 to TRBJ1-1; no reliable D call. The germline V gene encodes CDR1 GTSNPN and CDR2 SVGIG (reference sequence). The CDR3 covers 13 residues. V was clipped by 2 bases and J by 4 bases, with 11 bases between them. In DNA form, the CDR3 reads TGTGCCTGGAGTTCAGGACCCTCCACTGAAGCTTTCTTT. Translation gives CAWSSGPSTEAFF.

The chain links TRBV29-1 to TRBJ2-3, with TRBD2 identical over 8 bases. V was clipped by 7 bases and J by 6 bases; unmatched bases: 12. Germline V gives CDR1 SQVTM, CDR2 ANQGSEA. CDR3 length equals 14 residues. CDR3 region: CSAGGPGGDDTQYF. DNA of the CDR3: TGCAGCGCCGGGGGGCCGGGAGGGGATGATACGCAGTATTTT.

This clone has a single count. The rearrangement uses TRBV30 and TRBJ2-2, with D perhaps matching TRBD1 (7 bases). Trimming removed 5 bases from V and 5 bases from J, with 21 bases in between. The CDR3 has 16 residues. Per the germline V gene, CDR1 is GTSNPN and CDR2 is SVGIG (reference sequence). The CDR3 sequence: CAWGRQGGFVTGELFF. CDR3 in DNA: TGTGCCTGGGGACGTCAGGGGGGCTTCGTGACCGGGGAGCTGTTTTTT.

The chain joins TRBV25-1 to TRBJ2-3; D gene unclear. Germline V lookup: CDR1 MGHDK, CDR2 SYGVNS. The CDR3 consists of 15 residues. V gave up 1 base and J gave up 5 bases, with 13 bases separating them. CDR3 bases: TGTGCCAGCAGTGAATTCGAGGCTGGGAAAGATACGCAGTATTTT. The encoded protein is CASSEFEAGKDTQYF.

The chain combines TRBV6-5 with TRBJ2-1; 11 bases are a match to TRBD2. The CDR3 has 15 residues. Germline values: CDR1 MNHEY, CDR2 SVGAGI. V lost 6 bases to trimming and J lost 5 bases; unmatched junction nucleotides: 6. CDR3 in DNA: TGTGCCAGCAGATCATGGACTAGCGGGCACAATGAGCAGTTCTTC. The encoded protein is CASRSWTSGHNEQFF.

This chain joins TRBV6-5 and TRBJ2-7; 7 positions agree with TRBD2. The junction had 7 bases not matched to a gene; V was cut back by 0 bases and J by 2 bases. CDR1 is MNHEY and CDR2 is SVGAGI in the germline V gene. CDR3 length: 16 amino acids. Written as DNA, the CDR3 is TGTGCCAGCAGTTACTCCGCCCGGGGGGACGCCTACGAGCAGTACTTC. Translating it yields CASSYSARGDAYEQYF.

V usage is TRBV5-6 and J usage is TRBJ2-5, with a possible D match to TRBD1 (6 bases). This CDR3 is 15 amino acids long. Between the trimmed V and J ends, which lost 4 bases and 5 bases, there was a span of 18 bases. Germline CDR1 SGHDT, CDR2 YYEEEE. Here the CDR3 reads CASSMQGRGGETQYF. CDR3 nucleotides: TGTGCCAGCAGCATGCAAGGCAGGGGCGGGGAGACCCAGTACTTC.

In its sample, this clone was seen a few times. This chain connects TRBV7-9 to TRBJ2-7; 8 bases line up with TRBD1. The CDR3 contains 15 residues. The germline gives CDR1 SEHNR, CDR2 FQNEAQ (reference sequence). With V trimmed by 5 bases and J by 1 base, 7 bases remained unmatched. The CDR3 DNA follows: TGTGCCAGCAGCGCCTCCGGGACAGGATCCTACGAGCAGTACTTC. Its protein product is CASSASGTGSYEQYF.

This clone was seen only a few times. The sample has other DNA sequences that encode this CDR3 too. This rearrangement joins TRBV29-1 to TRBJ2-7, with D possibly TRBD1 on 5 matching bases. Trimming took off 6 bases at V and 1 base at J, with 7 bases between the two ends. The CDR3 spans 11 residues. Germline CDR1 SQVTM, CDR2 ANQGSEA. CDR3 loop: CSVRQSYEQYF. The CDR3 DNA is TGCAGCGTCCGACAGTCCTACGAGCAGTACTTC.

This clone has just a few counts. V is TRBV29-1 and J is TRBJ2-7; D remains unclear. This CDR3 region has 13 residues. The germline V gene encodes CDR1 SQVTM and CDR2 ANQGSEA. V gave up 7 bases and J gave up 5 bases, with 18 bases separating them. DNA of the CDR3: TGCAGCGCCCAAATATCCGTGGGGAACGAGCAGTACTTC. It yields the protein CSAQISVGNEQYF.

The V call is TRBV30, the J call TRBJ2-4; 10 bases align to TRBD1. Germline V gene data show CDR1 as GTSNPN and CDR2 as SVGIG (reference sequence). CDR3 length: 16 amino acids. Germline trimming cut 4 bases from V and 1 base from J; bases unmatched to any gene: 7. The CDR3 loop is CAWKPGQGRAKNIQYF. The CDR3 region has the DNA TGTGCCTGGAAGCCGGGACAGGGGCGGGCCAAAAACATTCAGTACTTC.

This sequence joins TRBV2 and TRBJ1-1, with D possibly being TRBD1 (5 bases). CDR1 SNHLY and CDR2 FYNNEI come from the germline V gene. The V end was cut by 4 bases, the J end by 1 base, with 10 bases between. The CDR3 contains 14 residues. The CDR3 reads CASSATTGNTEAFF. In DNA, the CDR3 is TGTGCCAGCAGTGCCACTACAGGGAACACTGAAGCTTTCTTT.

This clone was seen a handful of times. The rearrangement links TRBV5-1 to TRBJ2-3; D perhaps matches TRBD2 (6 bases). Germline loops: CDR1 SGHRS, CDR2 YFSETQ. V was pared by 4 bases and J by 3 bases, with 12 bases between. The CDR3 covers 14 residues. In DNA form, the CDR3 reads TGCGCCAGCAGCGGGGGACTCGCTACAGATACGCAGTATTTT. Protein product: CASSGGLATDTQYF.

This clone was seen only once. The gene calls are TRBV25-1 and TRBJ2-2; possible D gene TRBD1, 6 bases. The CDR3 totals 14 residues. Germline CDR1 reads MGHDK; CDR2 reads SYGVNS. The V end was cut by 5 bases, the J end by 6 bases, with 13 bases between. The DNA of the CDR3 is TGTGCCAGCAGTCAAATCGACAGGCCCGGGGAGCTGTTTTTT. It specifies CASSQIDRPGELFF.

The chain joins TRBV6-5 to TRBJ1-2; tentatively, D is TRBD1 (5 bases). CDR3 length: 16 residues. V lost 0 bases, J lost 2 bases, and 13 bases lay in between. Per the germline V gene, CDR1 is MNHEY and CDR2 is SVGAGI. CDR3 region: CASSYSMGRENYGYTF. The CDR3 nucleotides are TGTGCCAGCAGTTACTCGATGGGACGGGAGAACTATGGCTACACCTTC.

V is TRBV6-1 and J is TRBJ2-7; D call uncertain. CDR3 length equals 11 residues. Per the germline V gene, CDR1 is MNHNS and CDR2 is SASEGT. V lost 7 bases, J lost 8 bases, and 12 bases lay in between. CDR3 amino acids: CASTPNGQQYF. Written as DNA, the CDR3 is TGTGCCAGCACCCCCAATGGACAGCAGTACTTC.

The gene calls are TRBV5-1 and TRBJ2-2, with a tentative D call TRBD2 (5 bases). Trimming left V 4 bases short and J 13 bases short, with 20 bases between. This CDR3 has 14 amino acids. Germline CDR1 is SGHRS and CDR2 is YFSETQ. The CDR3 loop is CASSHGLDTSGLFF. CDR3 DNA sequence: TGCGCCAGCAGCCATGGACTTGACACGTCGGGGCTGTTTTTT. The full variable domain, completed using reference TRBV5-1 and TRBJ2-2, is KAGVTQTPRYLIKTRGQQVTLSCSPISGHRSVSWYQQTPGQGLQFLFEYFSETQRNKGNFPGRFSGRQFSNSRSEMNVSTLELGDSALYLCASSHGLDTSGLFFGEGSRLTVL.

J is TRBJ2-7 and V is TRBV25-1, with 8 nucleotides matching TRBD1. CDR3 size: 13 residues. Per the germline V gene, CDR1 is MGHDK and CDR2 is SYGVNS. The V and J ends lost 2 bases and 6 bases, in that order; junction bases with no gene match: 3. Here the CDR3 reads CASSEGDRSEQYF. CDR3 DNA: TGTGCCAGCAGTGAAGGGGACAGGTCCGAGCAGTACTTC.

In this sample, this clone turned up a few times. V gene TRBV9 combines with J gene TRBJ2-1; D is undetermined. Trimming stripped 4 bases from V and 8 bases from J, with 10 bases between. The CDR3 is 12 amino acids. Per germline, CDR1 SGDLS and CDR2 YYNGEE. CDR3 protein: CASSLSPYEQFF. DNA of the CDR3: TGTGCCAGCAGCCTGAGCCCCTATGAGCAGTTCTTC.

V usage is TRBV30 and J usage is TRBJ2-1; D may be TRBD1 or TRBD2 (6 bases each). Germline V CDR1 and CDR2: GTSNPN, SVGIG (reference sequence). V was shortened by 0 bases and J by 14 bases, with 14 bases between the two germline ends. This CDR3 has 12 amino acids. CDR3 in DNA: TGTGCCTGGAGTGTACAGGAGGGGGGAAAGTTCTTC. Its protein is CAWSVQEGGKFF.

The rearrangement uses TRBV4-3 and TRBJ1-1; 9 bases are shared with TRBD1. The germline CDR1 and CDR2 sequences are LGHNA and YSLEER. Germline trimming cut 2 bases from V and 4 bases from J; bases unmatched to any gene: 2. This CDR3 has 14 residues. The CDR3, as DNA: TGCGCCAGCAGCCAAACAGGGGGCCGCACTGAAGCTTTCTTT. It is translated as CASSQTGGRTEAFF.

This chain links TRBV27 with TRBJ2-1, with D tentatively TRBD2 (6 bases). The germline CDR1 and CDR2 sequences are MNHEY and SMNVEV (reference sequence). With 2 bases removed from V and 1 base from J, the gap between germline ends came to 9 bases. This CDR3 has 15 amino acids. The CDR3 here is CASSLRGLSYNEQFF. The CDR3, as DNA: TGTGCCAGCAGTTTACGGGGACTGTCCTACAATGAGCAGTTCTTC.

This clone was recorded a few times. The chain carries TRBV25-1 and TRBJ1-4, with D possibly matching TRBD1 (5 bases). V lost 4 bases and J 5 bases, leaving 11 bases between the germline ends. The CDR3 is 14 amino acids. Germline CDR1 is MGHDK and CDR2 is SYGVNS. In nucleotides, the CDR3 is TGTGCCAGCAGTGTCTTAGGGGCGAATGAAAAACTGTTTTTT. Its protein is CASSVLGANEKLFF.